This T cell receptor beta chain appears in the sequencing data of a study of blood T cell repertoires in COVID-19. Study-level background: Samples came from the United States, Italy and Spain, spanning acute and convalescent COVID-19. From T cells, B-cell-depleted T cells, or PBMCs came the material, which was cDNA or gDNA.

V was shortened by 6 bases and J by 8 bases, with 16 bases between the two germline ends. This CDR3 is built from 13 residues. Authors' processing steps: The authors estimated nucleated cell counts from reference gene primer amplification. Profiling relied on immunoSEQ multiplex PCR, and the TCRdb table lists in-frame clones only, not all of them. Clone size and V and J calls were adopted from that table, with D and trimming inferred from the DNA. The sample shows some 260,000 clones, 70% to 90% of them seen only once. The chain has TRBV12-3 or TRBV12-4 and TRBJ1-2, with a weak D call TRBD1 (5 bases). The sequenced material came from peripheral blood. The clonotype comes from a woman in her thirties or forties who had recovered from COVID-19. The CDR3 bases are TGTGCCAGCAGCCGTCAGGGTCCTGGGGGCTACACCTTC. It specifies CASSRQGPGGYTF.